These 30 T cell receptor beta chains share one sample of origin, sequenced in a study of blood T cell repertoires in COVID-19 (TCRdb year 2020). Library preparation used the immunoSEQ multiplex PCR assay. Here the immuneACCESS table is served through TCRdb, limited to in-frame sequences with V and J called. Missing clones are a known gap in these copies; in checked studies unresolved V genes cover under half, and the rest lacks a known reason. The sample table lists 400,000 to 550,000 clones, about 89% of them with a count of one. 4% to 5.5% of the sample is taken by the ten largest. Sequencing input: peripheral blood. These receptors were collected from a woman under 40 with acute or convalescent COVID-19.

The chain joins TRBV20-1 to TRBJ2-3; D is perhaps TRBD1 (5 bases). There are 14 residues in the CDR3. Germline V gene sequence: CDR1 DFQATT, CDR2 SNEGSKA (reference sequence). Trimming left V 3 bases short and J 2 bases short, with 12 bases between. This chain's CDR3 is CSASIQGFTDTQYF. Here the CDR3 DNA reads TGCAGTGCTAGTATCCAGGGATTCACAGATACGCAGTATTTT.

The chain employs TRBV23-1 and TRBJ1-5; 7 bases line up with TRBD1. TRBV23-1 is flagged as an ORF with uncertain function. This CDR3 spans 14 amino acids. V was pared by 3 bases and J by 6 bases, with 5 bases of the junction left unmatched. The CDR3: CASSHLTGVQPQHF. The CDR3 region has the DNA TGCGCCAGCAGTCATTTAACAGGGGTTCAGCCCCAGCATTTT.

This chain joins TRBV6-1 and TRBJ1-5; 9 bases fit TRBD1. CDR1 is MNHNS, CDR2 SASEGT, per germline. With 4 bases clipped from V and 3 bases from J, the junction kept 7 bases outside the gene matches. This CDR3 contains 16 residues. CDR3: CASSAQTGGINQPQHF. DNA of the CDR3: TGTGCCAGCAGTGCACAGACAGGGGGGATCAATCAGCCCCAGCATTTT.

This clone was recorded many times. The chain couples TRBV5-4 to TRBJ1-3; possible D gene TRBD1, 6 bases. Germline CDR1 and CDR2: SGHNT and YYREEE (reference sequence). The V gene lost 5 bases and the J gene lost 0 bases, with 15 bases spanning the gap. This CDR3 has 16 amino acids. The CDR3 is CASRPQGIDSGNTIYF. The CDR3 bases are TGTGCCAGCAGGCCGCAGGGGATCGACTCTGGAAACACCATATATTTT.

This chain uses TRBV6-1 with TRBJ1-3; tentative D call: TRBD1 (5 bases). The length of the CDR3 is 15 residues. Germline V gives CDR1 MNHNS, CDR2 SASEGT. Trimming stripped 0 bases from V and 2 bases from J, with 8 bases between. CDR3 loop: CASSEAGGTGNTIYF. Here the CDR3 DNA reads TGTGCCAGCAGTGAAGCCGGGGGGACTGGAAACACCATATATTTT.

This clone was observed a handful of times. This chain uses TRBV28 with TRBJ1-2; 11 bases align to TRBD1. After removal of 6 bases from V and 4 bases from J, the junction contained 13 bases not matched to a gene. Per germline, CDR1 MDHEN and CDR2 SYDVKM. This CDR3 spans 17 amino acids. The CDR3 DNA follows: TGTGCCAGCAGACCACCCGGGACAGGGGGTTTGGGCTATGGCTACACCTTC. It codes for CASRPPGTGGLGYGYTF.

V gene TRBV5-5 combines with J gene TRBJ2-7; 7 nucleotides agree with TRBD2. With 0 bases clipped from V and 6 bases from J, the junction kept 0 bases outside the gene matches. The CDR3 length is 12 residues. Germline V gene data show CDR1 as SGHKS and CDR2 as YYEKEE (reference sequence). CDR3 amino acids: CASSLGGGEQYF. The CDR3 DNA sequence: TGTGCCAGCAGCTTGGGCGGGGGCGAGCAGTACTTC. The whole variable domain, filled in from reference TRBV5-5 and TRBJ2-7, reads DAGVTQSPTHLIKTRGQQVTLRCSPISGHKSVSWYQQVLGQGPQFIFQYYEKEERGRGNFPDRFSARQFPNYSSELNVNALLLGDSALYLCASSLGGGEQYFGPGTRLTVT.

The chain employs TRBV6-5 and TRBJ1-5; D may be TRBD1 (6 bases). V dropped 11 bases and J dropped 2 bases, with 13 bases sitting between them. This CDR3 spans 13 amino acids. Germline lookup yields CDR1 MNHEY and CDR2 SVGAGI. The CDR3 bases are TGTGCCGCACAGGGAAAAGGCAATCAGCCCCAGCATTTT. It translates to CAAQGKGNQPQHF.

The CDR3 here is CASSERMVQGSNEQFF. The CDR3 coding sequence is TGTGCCAGCAGTGAAAGGATGGTCCAGGGTTCCAATGAGCAGTTCTTC. The chain uses TRBV6-1 and TRBJ2-1; D possibly corresponds to TRBD1 (5 bases). The germline V gene encodes CDR1 MNHNS and CDR2 SASEGT. V was clipped by 2 bases and J by 6 bases, with 17 bases between them. The CDR3 runs to 16 residues.

This sequence joins TRBV20-1 and TRBJ2-3; D ambiguous. This CDR3 has 11 residues. Trimming left V 3 bases short and J 5 bases short, with 6 bases between. Germline V lookup: CDR1 DFQATT, CDR2 SNEGSKA (reference sequence). CDR3 loop: CSASQVDTQYF. The CDR3 region has the DNA TGCAGTGCTAGTCAGGTAGATACGCAGTATTTT.

The chain couples TRBV11-1 to TRBJ2-7, with 10 bases lining up with TRBD2. The CDR3 extends over 16 amino acids. Germline loops: CDR1 SGHAT, CDR2 FQDESV (reference sequence). J gave up 0 bases and V 5 bases, and 7 bases lay outside the gene matches. In DNA, the CDR3 is TGTGCCAGCAGCGGAGCGGGGGGGACGAGCTCCTACGAGCAGTACTTC. It specifies CASSGAGGTSSYEQYF.

V and J are TRBV19 and TRBJ2-7; TRBD1 matches 7 bases. Trimming cost V 4 bases and J 2 bases; bases outside gene matches: 8. The germline CDR1 and CDR2 sequences are LNHDA and SQIVND (reference sequence). There are 15 residues in the CDR3. CDR3 sequence (DNA): TGTGCCAGTAGTAGGGAACAGGGGAGACCCTACGAGCAGTACTTC. It encodes CASSREQGRPYEQYF. Filled out from reference TRBV19 and TRBJ2-7, the complete variable domain reads DGGITQSPKYLFRKEGQNVTLSCEQNLNHDAMYWYRQDPGQGLRLIYYSQIVNDFQKGDIAEGYSVSREKKESFPLTVTSAQKNPTAFYLCASSREQGRPYEQYFGPGTRLTVT.

The rearrangement joins TRBV30 to TRBJ2-4; D possibly corresponds to TRBD2 (6 bases). V was shortened by 5 bases and J by 3 bases, with 14 bases between the two germline ends. Germline assignment: CDR1 GTSNPN and CDR2 SVGIG (reference sequence). The CDR3 length is 14 residues. The CDR3 here is CAWGERGNKNIQYF. As DNA, the CDR3 is TGTGCCTGGGGGGAACGGGGGAACAAAAACATTCAGTACTTC.

The CDR3 reads CASRGTVRSSYEQYF. CDR3 coding DNA: TGTGCCAGCAGGGGGACAGTCCGGAGCTCCTACGAGCAGTACTTC. The genes are TRBV2 and TRBJ2-7, with 7 nucleotides matching TRBD1. Germline CDR1 is SNHLY and CDR2 is FYNNEI. The V gene end was trimmed by 6 bases and the J gene end by 0 bases; junction bases not matched to a gene: 8. CDR3 length equals 15 residues.

The V and J genes are TRBV5-5 and TRBJ2-7, with D unresolved. This CDR3 region has 17 residues. CDR1 is SGHKS and CDR2 is YYEKEE in the germline V gene (reference sequence). Trimming left V 4 bases short and J 5 bases short, with 25 bases between. The CDR3 region has the DNA TGTGCCAGCAGCCCGGTCCTAAAGGCAGGCTCCCGCCACGAGCAGTACTTC. Amino acid sequence: CASSPVLKAGSRHEQYF.

V is TRBV5-1 and J is TRBJ1-4; TRBD1 matches at 9 bases. The trim removed 4 bases at V and 5 bases at J, leaving 6 bases unmatched. The CDR3 extends over 15 amino acids. Germline values: CDR1 SGHRS, CDR2 YFSETQ. The CDR3 DNA sequence: TGCGCCAGCAGCGGAGGACAGGGGTCCAATGAAAAACTGTTTTTT. It specifies CASSGGQGSNEKLFF.

The genes are TRBV5-5 and TRBJ2-5; weak D call: TRBD1 (6 bases). With 3 bases removed from V and 2 bases from J, the gap between germline ends came to 26 bases. Germline CDR1 is SGHKS and CDR2 is YYEKEE (reference sequence). The CDR3 extends over 19 amino acids. The CDR3 loop is CASSYSYYITTGSQETQYF. In DNA, the CDR3 is TGTGCCAGCAGCTATTCATACTACATTACTACAGGGTCGCAAGAGACCCAGTACTTC. The full variable domain, rest sourced from reference TRBV5-5 and TRBJ2-5, is DAGVTQSPTHLIKTRGQQVTLRCSPISGHKSVSWYQQVLGQGPQFIFQYYEKEERGRGNFPDRFSARQFPNYSSELNVNALLLGDSALYLCASSYSYYITTGSQETQYFGPGTRLLVL.

The V gene is TRBV6-5, the J gene TRBJ2-5; D is possibly TRBD1 (5 bases). The CDR3 has 13 amino acids. Germline V gene sequence: CDR1 MNHEY, CDR2 SVGAGI. Trimming took 9 bases from V and 2 from J, leaving 13 bases between them. The CDR3 loop is CASATVLQETQYF. CDR3 nucleotides: TGTGCCAGTGCGACAGTTCTACAAGAGACCCAGTACTTC.

The chain joins TRBV28 to TRBJ1-5; 8 bases map to TRBD1. The germline V gene has CDR1 MDHEN and CDR2 SYDVKM. J was trimmed by 6 bases and V by 7 bases; bases with no gene match: 11. This CDR3 comprises 15 residues. CDR3 amino acids: CASIGQGRQGQPQHF. In nucleotides, the CDR3 is TGTGCCAGCATCGGACAGGGTAGACAGGGTCAGCCCCAGCATTTT.

J is TRBJ1-5 and V is TRBV7-2; TRBD1 matches at 9 bases. The J segment lost 1 base and the V segment lost 3 bases, leaving 4 bases of the junction unmatched. This CDR3 contains 16 residues. Germline V lookup: CDR1 SGHTA, CDR2 FQGNSA. The CDR3 reads CASSLGDRVSNQPQHF. The CDR3 DNA sequence: TGTGCCAGCAGCTTGGGGGACAGGGTGAGCAATCAGCCCCAGCATTTT. Full variable domain (rest looked up from reference TRBV7-2 and TRBJ1-5): GAGVSQSPSNKVTEKGKDVELRCDPISGHTALYWYRQSLGQGLEFLIYFQGNSAPDKSGLPSDRFSAERTGGSVSTLTIQRTQQEDSAVYLCASSLGDRVSNQPQHFGDGTRLSIL.

The rearrangement uses TRBV10-3 and TRBJ2-1; 7 bases are a match to TRBD1. The CDR3 runs 14 residues. J lost 2 bases, V lost 7 bases, and 5 bases had no gene match. Germline V gives CDR1 ENHRY, CDR2 SYGVKD. This CDR3 reads CAITRGNTYNEQFF. The CDR3 nucleotides read TGTGCCATCACCAGGGGGAACACCTACAATGAGCAGTTCTTC.

CDR3 amino acids: CASSSRSGGSRETQYF. CDR3 sequence (DNA): TGTGCCAGCAGCTCGCGGAGCGGGGGCTCCCGCGAGACCCAGTACTTC. This chain joins TRBV4-2 and TRBJ2-5; the match to TRBD2 covers 8 bases. CDR3 length: 16 amino acids. Germline V CDR1 and CDR2: LGHNA, YNFKEQ. V dropped 5 bases and J dropped 5; count of bases not matched to a gene: 13.

This chain links TRBV6-5 with TRBJ1-2; 8 bases are shared with TRBD1. The V and J ends lost 6 bases and 5 bases, in that order; junction bases with no gene match: 11. The CDR3 length is 15 residues. Germline V gene sequence: CDR1 MNHEY, CDR2 SVGAGI. CDR3 coding DNA: TGTGCCAGCAGCTTCCTGGGACAGGCTGTTTATGGCTACACCTTC. It encodes CASSFLGQAVYGYTF.

The chain joins TRBV24-1 to TRBJ2-3; 12 nucleotides align to TRBD2. CDR3 length: 20 amino acids. V lost 0 bases to trimming and J lost 2 bases; unmatched junction nucleotides: 11. Germline V gene data show CDR1 as KGHDR and CDR2 as SFDVKD. The CDR3 loop is CATSDLTSGGYTITTDTQYF. The CDR3 DNA is TGTGCCACCAGTGATTTGACTAGCGGGGGGTATACAATTACCACAGATACGCAGTATTTT.

Ten or more counts support this clone. The chain has TRBV5-1 and TRBJ2-7, with D maybe TRBD1 (5 bases). Germline V gene lookup returns CDR1 SGHRS and CDR2 YFSETQ. Trimming left V 2 bases short and J 9 bases short, with 15 bases between. CDR3 length: 13 amino acids. DNA for the CDR3: TGCGCCAGCAGCTTCGACAGTACCTCCGGGCAGTACTTC. Amino acid sequence: CASSFDSTSGQYF.

This chain joins TRBV7-9 and TRBJ1-2, with D perhaps matching TRBD1 (6 bases). The CDR3 is 12 amino acids. With 1 base removed from V and 8 bases from J, the gap between germline ends came to 8 bases. CDR1 is SEHNR and CDR2 is FQNEAQ in the germline V gene (reference sequence). This chain's CDR3 is CASSLGGRGYTF. The CDR3 DNA reads as TGTGCCAGCAGCTTAGGGGGGCGAGGCTACACCTTC.

Notes on this clone: Because the CDR3's place on the DNA is in doubt, the DNA is left out and the CDR3 is given as listed by TCRdb. This rearrangement joins TRBV9 to TRBJ2-3; the D call of TRBD2 is as the table states it, not checked on the DNA. The CDR3 sequence runs 13 residues, both termini included. Per the germline V gene, CDR1 is SGDLS and CDR2 is YYNGEE. The CDR3: CASSVGSGAQEYF.

The genes are TRBV5-6 and TRBJ1-1; D might be TRBD1 (5 bases). The germline V gene encodes CDR1 SGHDT and CDR2 YYEEEE. With 4 bases removed from V and 4 bases from J, the gap between germline ends came to 11 bases. The length of the CDR3 is 13 residues. The DNA for the CDR3 is TGTGCCAGCAGCCCACCCAGGGCCACTGAAGCTTTCTTT. Translation: CASSPPRATEAFF.

V is TRBV11-2 and J is TRBJ2-2; D is perhaps TRBD1 (6 bases). The length of the CDR3 is 15 residues. CDR1 is SGHAT, CDR2 FQNNGV, per germline. V was trimmed by 6 bases and J by 4 bases, leaving 15 bases between them. CDR3 nucleotides: TGTGCCAGCAGAATCCCCGGGACAAGCACCGGGGAGCTGTTTTTT. Encoded protein: CASRIPGTSTGELFF. The full variable domain, its missing parts supplied by reference TRBV11-2 and TRBJ2-2, is EAGVAQSPRYKIIEKRQSVAFWCNPISGHATLYWYQQILGQGPKLLIQFQNNGVVDDSQLPKDRFSAERLKGVDSTLKIQPAKLEDSAVYLCASRIPGTSTGELFFGEGSRLTVL.

This clone was seen once. The rearrangement joins TRBV9 to TRBJ2-1, with 7 nucleotides matching TRBD2. The V and J ends lost 1 base and 3 bases, in that order; junction bases with no gene match: 1. The CDR3 totals 14 residues. Germline V lookup: CDR1 SGDLS, CDR2 YYNGEE. The DNA for the CDR3 is TGTGCCAGCAGCGTACGGGGGGTCTACAATGAGCAGTTCTTC. Translating gives CASSVRGVYNEQFF.